Detailed here is one T cell receptor beta chain. The sample is drawn from a study of blood T cell repertoires in COVID-19. Study-level background: COVID-19 samples from acute and convalescent phases originated in the United States, Italy and Spain. The analysed material was cDNA or gDNA that came from T cells, B-cell-depleted T cells, or PBMCs.

The germline gives CDR1 GTSNPN, CDR2 SVGIG (reference sequence). The CDR3 sequence is 12 residues long. Deletions cut 2 bases from V and 5 bases from J, with 9 bases between. Under the authors' procedure: For nucleated cells, counts were estimated from reference gene primer amplification. Libraries were prepared by immunoSEQ multiplex PCR; TCRdb keeps only in-frame clonotypes and omits some of them. V and J calls plus clone size are reproduced from that table; the DNA served to infer D and trimming. The profile shows 160,000 or so clones, around 84% of them singletons. The specimen was peripheral blood. This clonotype was sampled from a man aged 35-49 years with acute or convalescent COVID-19. The chain is built from TRBV30 and TRBJ2-5; D call uncertain. The chain's CDR3 is CAWSPPAETQYF. CDR3 DNA: TGTGCCTGGAGTCCACCCGCGGAGACCCAGTACTTC. Drawing the rest from reference TRBV30 and TRBJ2-5, the complete variable domain is SQTIHQWPATLVQPVGSPLSLECTVEGTSNPNLYWYRQAAGRGLQLLFYSVGIGQISSEVPQNLSASRPQDRQFILSSKKLLLSDSGFYLCAWSPPAETQYFGPGTRLLVL.